These 28 T cell receptor beta chains were sequenced from one sample in a study of blood T cell repertoires in COVID-19 (dated by TCRdb to about 2020). The library was prepared using the immunoSEQ multiplex PCR assay. TCRdb retrieved this table from immuneACCESS and kept in-frame rearrangements only. Not all clones are present; in checked studies, unresolved V genes account for under half, and no reason is known for the remainder. The sample table holds approximately 52,000 clones, of which more than 90% were seen once. The ten largest clones add up to 6.5% of the sample. Sequencing was done on a sample of peripheral blood. These receptors came from a man aged 50-59 years with active COVID-19.

This CDR3 is CASSPGLQGALAGANVLTF. The CDR3, as DNA: TGCGCCAGCAGCCCGGGGTTACAGGGGGCACTAGCTGGGGCCAACGTCCTGACTTTC. V usage is TRBV5-1 and J usage is TRBJ2-6; TRBD1 matches at 9 bases. CDR1 is SGHRS and CDR2 is YFSETQ in the germline V gene. The V segment lost 4 bases and the J segment 2 bases; nucleotides outside the gene matches: 13. This CDR3 is built from 19 residues.

Written as DNA, the CDR3 is TGCGCCAGCAGAGCAGGGGGCTTCGGGAAGGATACGCAGTATTTT. Amino acids: CASRAGGFGKDTQYF. The chain uses TRBV4-1 and TRBJ2-3; 8 nucleotides align to TRBD1. V dropped 6 bases and J dropped 6; count of bases not matched to a gene: 11. Germline CDR1 reads MGHRA; CDR2 reads YSYEKL. There are 15 residues in the CDR3.

V and J are TRBV2 and TRBJ1-2, with TRBD1 matching over 8 bases. CDR3 length: 15 residues. From germline, CDR1 is SNHLY and CDR2 FYNNEI. The V gene end was trimmed by 5 bases and the J gene end by 2 bases; junction bases not matched to a gene: 7. The CDR3 reads CASSLPGTGNYGYTF. The CDR3 DNA reads as TGTGCCAGCAGTCTCCCCGGGACAGGCAACTATGGCTACACCTTC. Based on the CDR3 plus reference TRBV2 and TRBJ1-2, the full variable domain is EPEVTQTPSHQVTQMGQEVILRCVPISNHLYFYWYRQILGQKVEFLVSFYNNEISEKSEIFDDQFSVERPDGSNFTLKIRSTKLEDSAMYFCASSLPGTGNYGYTFGSGTRLTVV.

The chain combines TRBV27 with TRBJ2-7; 7 nucleotides match TRBD2. Trimming removed 5 bases from V and 0 bases from J; junction bases left unmatched: 4. From germline, CDR1 is MNHEY and CDR2 SMNVEV (reference sequence). There are 14 residues in the CDR3. The CDR3 here is CASSQRGISYEQYF. The CDR3 DNA sequence: TGTGCCAGCAGTCAGCGGGGCATCTCCTACGAGCAGTACTTC.

Only one count was recorded for this clone. The chain combines TRBV30 with TRBJ1-5, with 7 bases matching TRBD1. The length of the CDR3 is 14 residues. CDR1 GTSNPN and CDR2 SVGIG come from the germline V gene (reference sequence). J lost 4 bases, V lost 0 bases, and 3 bases had no gene match. The CDR3 spells CAWSVAGGNQPQHF. CDR3 nucleotides: TGTGCCTGGAGTGTAGCAGGGGGAAATCAGCCCCAGCATTTT.

V and J are TRBV14 and TRBJ1-3; 8 bases match TRBD1. CDR1 and CDR2 from the germline V gene are SGHDN and FVKESK. The CDR3 spans 14 residues. Trimming removed 4 bases from V and 1 base from J; junction bases left unmatched: 0. The CDR3 protein is CASSRTGSGNTIYF. The CDR3 DNA reads as TGTGCCAGCAGCCGGACAGGGTCTGGAAACACCATATATTTT.

The table lists this clone with a few counts. The chain combines TRBV7-8 with TRBJ2-2, with 9 bases lining up with TRBD1. The CDR3 is 17 residues long. V shed 3 bases, J shed 5 bases, and the junction held 10 bases outside the gene matches. Germline V lookup: CDR1 SGHVS, CDR2 FQNEAQ. CDR3 coding DNA: TGTGCCAGCAGCTTTCCCGGACAGGGGACGAGGACCGGGGAGCTGTTTTTT. This gives the protein CASSFPGQGTRTGELFF.

V and J are TRBV7-9 and TRBJ1-2, with a weak D call TRBD1 (6 bases). The V and J ends lost 5 bases and 8 bases respectively, with 15 bases between them. The CDR3 spans 13 residues. The germline V gene has CDR1 SEHNR and CDR2 FQNEAQ (reference sequence). CDR3 bases: TGTGCCAGCAGCCGGGGACATGGAGTCGGCTACACCTTC. It specifies CASSRGHGVGYTF.

The chain couples TRBV11-3 to TRBJ2-1; 10 bases map to TRBD2. This CDR3 is 20 amino acids long. J was trimmed by 0 bases and V by 1 base; bases with no gene match: 12. CDR1 and CDR2 (germline): SGHNT, YENEEA. The CDR3 is CASSLVLAGVMLGSYNEQFF. The CDR3 DNA reads TGTGCCAGCAGCTTAGTTCTAGCGGGAGTCATGTTGGGCTCCTACAATGAGCAGTTCTTC. Full variable domain (rest looked up from reference TRBV11-3 and TRBJ2-1): EAGVVQSPRYKIIEKKQPVAFWCNPISGHNTLYWYLQNLGQGPELLIRYENEEAVDDSQLPKDRFSAERLKGVDSTLKIQPAELGDSAVYLCASSLVLAGVMLGSYNEQFFGPGTRLTVL.

This clone was seen at least ten times. V and J are TRBV21-1 and TRBJ2-7; no DNA check was done on the table's D call, TRBD2. TRBV21-1 is a pseudogene locus. CDR3 size: 14 residues. The CDR3, as DNA: TGTGCCAGCAGCAAAGTGTCCCGTACCTACGAGCAGTACTTC. Amino acids: CASSKVSRTYEQYF.

Only a few counts were recorded for this clone. The chain recombines TRBV5-1 with TRBJ2-1; tentative D call: TRBD2 (5 bases). Germline V lookup: CDR1 SGHRS, CDR2 YFSETQ. This CDR3 region has 17 residues. Trimming cost V 4 bases and J 9 bases, with 26 bases left between them. CDR3 DNA: TGCGCCAGCAGCCCTGTCACTGGAGGCGGACTTTATACTGAGCAGTTCTTC. This gives the protein CASSPVTGGGLYTEQFF. The whole variable domain, remainder taken from reference TRBV5-1 and TRBJ2-1, is KAGVTQTPRYLIKTRGQQVTLSCSPISGHRSVSWYQQTPGQGLQFLFEYFSETQRNKGNFPGRFSGRQFSNSRSEMNVSTLELGDSALYLCASSPVTGGGLYTEQFFGPGTRLTVL.

The chain has TRBV29-1 and TRBJ1-1; possibly TRBD1 for D (6 bases). Between the trimmed V and J ends, which lost 5 bases and 0 bases, there was a span of 13 bases. CDR3 length: 14 amino acids. The germline gives CDR1 SQVTM, CDR2 ANQGSEA. Here the CDR3 DNA reads TGCAGCGTTAAACCGGGACAACTGAACACTGAAGCTTTCTTT. Amino acids: CSVKPGQLNTEAFF.

The chain couples TRBV5-6 to TRBJ1-6, with 8 bases fitting TRBD1. The CDR3 is made up of 17 amino acids. V dropped 3 bases and J dropped 0; count of bases not matched to a gene: 5. CDR1 and CDR2 from the germline V gene are SGHDT and YYEEEE. CDR3: CASSSTGASSYNSPLHF. DNA of the CDR3: TGTGCCAGCAGCTCGACAGGGGCAAGCTCCTATAATTCACCCCTCCACTTT.

The V gene is TRBV7-2, the J gene TRBJ2-7; D is ambiguous. V dropped 1 base and J dropped 6 bases, with 7 bases sitting between them. Germline assignment: CDR1 SGHTA and CDR2 FQGNSA. The length of the CDR3 is 12 residues. The CDR3 loop reads CASSLEHFEQYF. CDR3 coding DNA: TGTGCCAGCAGCTTAGAACATTTCGAGCAGTACTTC.

The chain combines TRBV6-5 with TRBJ2-1; D gene unclear. The CDR3 has 14 amino acids. Trimming shortened V by 6 bases and J by 5 bases, and 14 bases separated the two germline ends. Germline loops: CDR1 MNHEY, CDR2 SVGAGI. This chain's CDR3 is CASSPSPAHNEQFF. The CDR3 nucleotides read TGTGCCAGCAGCCCCTCTCCAGCGCACAATGAGCAGTTCTTC.

The chain combines TRBV18 with TRBJ1-1, with D unclear. The CDR3 has 16 amino acids. Germline V CDR1 and CDR2: KGHSH, LQKENI. V lost 3 bases and J lost 6, with 20 bases in between. The CDR3: CASSPGLFRERAEAFF. The CDR3 DNA is TGTGCCAGCTCACCCGGATTGTTTAGGGAGCGCGCTGAAGCTTTCTTT.

This clone was seen just once. One end of the junction does not line up with germline, which may come from a read error. The genes are TRBV12-3 or TRBV12-4 and TRBJ2-7; 8 bases align to TRBD2. This CDR3 is built from 12 residues. DNA for the CDR3: TGTGCCAGCAGCCTTCTAGCGGGCCACCGACACTTC. Translated: CASSLLAGHRHF.

The chain joins TRBV30 to TRBJ2-7; 8 bases line up with TRBD2. The length of the CDR3 is 18 residues. The germline gives CDR1 GTSNPN, CDR2 SVGIG (reference sequence). The J segment lost 2 bases and the V segment lost 4 bases, leaving 19 bases of the junction unmatched. The CDR3 DNA follows: TGTGCCTGGATCCGACCGCCCTCCTGGCTAGCGGGCGCCTACGAGCAGTACTTC. This encodes CAWIRPPSWLAGAYEQYF.

The V and J genes are TRBV9 and TRBJ1-4; no firm D call. This CDR3 has 17 amino acids. The germline V and J ends were trimmed by 3 bases and 4 bases, with 19 bases remaining between them. Germline lookup yields CDR1 SGDLS and CDR2 YYNGEE. In DNA form, the CDR3 reads TGTGCCAGCAGCGGCGGGCGTTTGGGCGCGGGTAATGAAAAACTGTTTTTT. This codes for CASSGGRLGAGNEKLFF.

The chain has TRBV3-1 (or the pseudogene TRBV3-2) and TRBJ1-2; possibly TRBD1 for D (5 bases). This CDR3 is 18 amino acids long. Trimming shortened V by 0 bases and J by 7 bases, and 24 bases separated the two germline ends. CDR1 and CDR2 from the germline V gene are LGHDT and YNNKEL (reference sequence). Here the CDR3 DNA reads TGTGCCAGCAGCCAAGATTGGGCAGGGTATCGTGGTTTTGCTGGCTACACCTTC. It specifies CASSQDWAGYRGFAGYTF.

The chain employs TRBV10-2 and TRBJ2-3; 8 positions agree with TRBD2. J lost 9 bases, V lost 2 bases, and 4 bases had no gene match. CDR1 is WSHSY and CDR2 is SAAADI in the germline V gene. CDR3 size: 13 residues. CDR3: CASSEAQRGTQYF. The CDR3 DNA reads as TGCGCCAGCAGTGAGGCACAGCGGGGGACGCAGTATTTT.

V gene TRBV5-1 combines with J gene TRBJ2-1, with a tentative D call TRBD2 (6 bases). V was clipped by 0 bases and J by 7 bases, with 11 bases between them. The CDR3 has 14 residues. Germline CDR1 reads SGHRS; CDR2 reads YFSETQ. The CDR3 sequence: CASSLAAGRNEQFF. CDR3 DNA: TGCGCCAGCAGCTTGGCCGCAGGGAGGAATGAGCAGTTCTTC. The full variable domain, with the rest looked up from reference TRBV5-1 and TRBJ2-1, is KAGVTQTPRYLIKTRGQQVTLSCSPISGHRSVSWYQQTPGQGLQFLFEYFSETQRNKGNFPGRFSGRQFSNSRSEMNVSTLELGDSALYLCASSLAAGRNEQFFGPGTRLTVL.

This rearrangement joins TRBV7-9 to TRBJ2-1; 10 positions agree with TRBD1. Germline CDR1 is SEHNR and CDR2 is FQNEAQ (reference sequence). The CDR3 totals 15 residues. V shed 3 bases and J 8 bases; nucleotides not matched to a gene: 7. The CDR3 loop is CASSLRTGGFDEQFF. The CDR3 nucleotides read TGTGCCAGCAGCTTGAGGACAGGGGGGTTCGATGAGCAGTTCTTC.

The chain uses TRBV2 and TRBJ1-4, with a tentative D call TRBD1 (6 bases). The CDR3 runs 16 residues. Germline lookup yields CDR1 SNHLY and CDR2 FYNNEI. V dropped 6 bases and J dropped 3 bases, with 17 bases sitting between them. Written as DNA, the CDR3 is TGTGCCAGCAGGGACGGCAGGGGTTCAGCTAATGAAAAACTGTTTTTT. Its translation is CASRDGRGSANEKLFF.

This clone was found a few times. The chain carries TRBV6-4 and TRBJ1-1; 9 nucleotides line up with TRBD1. The CDR3 sequence is 15 residues long. Germline V gene sequence: CDR1 MRHNA, CDR2 SNTAGT. V shed 10 bases and J 0 bases; nucleotides not matched to a gene: 9. DNA for the CDR3: TGTGCCACAGGGGACAGGGTATTAATGAACACTGAAGCTTTCTTT. The encoded protein is CATGDRVLMNTEAFF.

The V gene is TRBV29-1, the J gene TRBJ2-3; D is possibly TRBD2 (6 bases). The CDR3 extends over 11 amino acids. CDR1 SQVTM and CDR2 ANQGSEA come from the germline V gene. V was clipped by 7 bases and J by 3 bases, with 8 bases between them. The CDR3 sequence: CSAGLTDTQYF. The CDR3 DNA reads TGCAGCGCGGGACTGACAGATACGCAGTATTTT.

This clone was recorded a few times. V and J are TRBV6-6 and TRBJ1-5; 9 bases agree with TRBD1. Germline CDR1 and CDR2: MNHNY and SVGAGI (reference sequence). This CDR3 has 15 residues. J was trimmed by 7 bases and V by 7 bases; bases with no gene match: 11. CDR3 coding DNA: TGTGCCAGCAAAGACCAACAGGGGGCGAGCCAGCCCCAGCATTTT. It encodes CASKDQQGASQPQHF.

This chain uses TRBV10-2 with TRBJ1-5; possibly TRBD1 for D (6 bases). This CDR3 is built from 13 residues. Germline CDR1 WSHSY, CDR2 SAAADI. V was shortened by 9 bases and J by 9 bases, with 18 bases between the two germline ends. CDR3 in DNA: TGCGCCAGGAAATCCAGGACAGCCTGGCCCCAGCATTTT. Translating gives CARKSRTAWPQHF.